This is a list of T cell receptor beta chains from one sample in a study of STAT5B mutations in CD4+ large granular lymphocyte leukemia. Sequencing used immunoSEQ multiplex PCR; TCRdb keeps in-frame clones, though not all of them. The sample yields approximately 35,000 clones, around 80% seen once. The material sequenced was CD4+ T cells from blood buffy coats. These receptors were obtained from a human donor in good health. Both conserved end residues are part of each CDR3. The D gene is left open where the match is weak. Clone size is stated in some rows and not others, as once, few, many or a class when expanded.

D gene	V gene	J gene	clone size	CDR3 DNA	CDR3 protein
-	TRBV7-2	TRBJ1-2	-	TGTGCCAGCAGCCCAGGACCGCAGGGGAGGGCCCACTATGGCTACACCTTC	CASSPGPQGRAHYGYTF
-	TRBV5-1	TRBJ2-1	-	TGCGCCAGCAGCTCACTGGCAACCTACAATGAGCAGTTCTTC	CASSSLATYNEQFF
-	TRBV25-1	TRBJ1-3	-	TGTGCCAGCAGTGAGGGCAGCAACTCTGGAAACACCATATATTTT	CASSEGSNSGNTIYF
TRBD1	TRBV2	TRBJ1-2	-	TGTGCCAGCAGAGAGGACAGGAACTATGGCTACACCTTC	CASREDRNYGYTF
-	TRBV7-2	TRBJ2-4	-	TGTGCCAGCAGCTTAGGAGTAGCGATAAACATTCAGTACTTC	CASSLGVAINIQYF
-	TRBV5-6	TRBJ2-7	-	TGTGCCAGCAGCTTGTGGCAGGCCTACGAGCAGTACTTC	CASSLWQAYEQYF
-	TRBV21-1	TRBJ2-7	-	TGTGCCAGCAGCAAAGTTGGGAGGGGGGGGCCCTACGAGCAGTACTTC	CASSKVGRGGPYEQYF
TRBD1	TRBV7-2	TRBJ1-5	-	TGTGCCAGCAGCCCAGGGGGCTGGCCCAATCAGCCCCAGCATTTT	CASSPGGWPNQPQHF
TRBD1	TRBV15	TRBJ1-1	few	TGTGCCACCAGCAGAGATCTAACCAGGGGGACTGAAGCTTTCTTT	CATSRDLTRGTEAFF
-	TRBV5-1	TRBJ2-3	-	TGCGCCAGCAGCTTGGAGGGCGGACTATCGGATACGCAGTATTTT	CASSLEGGLSDTQYF
-	TRBV25-1	TRBJ1-1	few	TGTGCCAGCAGGAAACAGGGATTGAACACTGAAGCTTTCTTT	CASRKQGLNTEAFF
-	TRBV14	TRBJ1-2	-	TGTGCCAGATGGGGGGACGATGGCTACACCTTC	CARWGDDGYTF
TRBD2	TRBV18	TRBJ2-3	-	TGTGCCAGCTCAAAGCGGGAGGCCACAGATACGCAGTATTTT	CASSKREATDTQYF
TRBD1	TRBV7-2	TRBJ1-1	few	TGTGCCAGCAGCCTGCAGGGGGCCACTGAAGCTTTCTTT	CASSLQGATEAFF
TRBD2	TRBV29-1	TRBJ2-5	-	TGCAGCGGCCTAGCGGGAGGGTTGGAGACCCAGTACTTC	CSGLAGGLETQYF
-	TRBV14	TRBJ2-1	-	TGTGCCAGCAGCCAAGATGGTACCAATGAGCAGTTCTTC	CASSQDGTNEQFF
-	TRBV7-6	TRBJ2-7	-	TGTGCCAGCAGCGGCAGAGTTGCGCTAAGCTCCTACGAGCAGTACTTC	CASSGRVALSSYEQYF
TRBD2	TRBV12-5	TRBJ2-1	-	TGTGCTAGTGGTTTGACTAGCGGGATCAACAATGAGCAGTTCTTC	CASGLTSGINNEQFF
TRBD1	TRBV15	TRBJ1-1	-	TGTGCCACCAGCAGGCCCTTAGGGACAGGGAGGACTGAAGCTTTCTTT	CATSRPLGTGRTEAFF
-	TRBV18	TRBJ1-2	-	TGTGCCAGCTCACCATTTAGCACAGACCCCCCCTTCGGCTACACCTTC	CASSPFSTDPPFGYTF
TRBD1	TRBV19	TRBJ2-1	-	TGTGCCAGTAGTATACTGTTCGGGACAGGGGGCAATGAGCAGTTCTTC	CASSILFGTGGNEQFF
-	TRBV2	TRBJ2-7	-	TGTGCCAGCAGGTACAGTCCCCGGGGCGAGCAGTACTTC	CASRYSPRGEQYF
TRBD2	TRBV29-1	TRBJ2-3	-	TGCAGCGTGGCCGGGACTAGCTTAGATACGCAGTATTTT	CSVAGTSLDTQYF
-	TRBV7-2	TRBJ1-2	-	TGTGCCAGCAGCCCGTTGCGCTATGGCTACACCTTC	CASSPLRYGYTF
TRBD2	TRBV6-6	TRBJ2-7	-	TGTGCCAGCTCGGGAGGGCTCTCCTACGAGCAGTACTTC	CASSGGLSYEQYF
-	TRBV7-9	TRBJ1-5	-	TGTGCCAGCAGCTTAGGGATAGGGGAGGGGCAGCCCCAGCATTTT	CASSLGIGEGQPQHF
-	TRBV7-2	TRBJ1-1	-	TGTGCCAGCAGCTTAGGGGGGAACTTTCGCGTGGCTTTCTTT	CASSLGGNFRVAFF
-	TRBV15	TRBJ1-1	-	TGTGCCACCAGCACAGGCAGGAACACTGAAGCTTTCTTT	CATSTGRNTEAFF
-	TRBV5-1	TRBJ2-5	-	TGCGCCAGCAGCACCCGGACGGTCCAAGAGACCCAGTACTTC	CASSTRTVQETQYF